The clone carrying this T cell receptor beta chain was detected ten times or more. TCRdb processed the 5' RACE reads anew with MiXCR; each CDR3 protein has one entry. The sample lists 250,000 to 300,000 distinct CDR3 sequences, about 8.9% occurring once. These data belong to a study of identical twins. From germline, CDR1 is SEHNR and CDR2 FQNEAQ (reference sequence). Trimming took 4 bases from V and 0 from J; bases not matched to a gene: 4. This CDR3 region has 15 residues. Separately, the same data were catalogued under a study of yellow fever vaccine responses in identical twins.

The chain employs TRBV7-9 and TRBJ1-1; 8 positions match TRBD1. Sequencing was performed on CD8+ T cells sorted from blood. The TCR originated in a woman aged 18-29 years in good health. CDR3 residues: CASSSPTGVNTEAFF. CDR3 bases: TGTGCCAGCAGCTCACCGACAGGGGTGAACACTGAAGCTTTCTTT.